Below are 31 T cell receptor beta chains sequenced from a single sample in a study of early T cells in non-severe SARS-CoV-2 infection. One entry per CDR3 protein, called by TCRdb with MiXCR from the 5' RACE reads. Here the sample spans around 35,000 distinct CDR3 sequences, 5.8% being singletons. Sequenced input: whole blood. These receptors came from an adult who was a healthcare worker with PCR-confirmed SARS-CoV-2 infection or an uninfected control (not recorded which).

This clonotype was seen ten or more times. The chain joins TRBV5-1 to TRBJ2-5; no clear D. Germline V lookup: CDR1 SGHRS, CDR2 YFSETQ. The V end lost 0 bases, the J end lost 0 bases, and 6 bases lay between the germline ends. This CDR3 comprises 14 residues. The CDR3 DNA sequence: TGCGCCAGCAGCTTGGGCGGTAACCAAGAGACCCAGTACTTC. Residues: CASSLGGNQETQYF.

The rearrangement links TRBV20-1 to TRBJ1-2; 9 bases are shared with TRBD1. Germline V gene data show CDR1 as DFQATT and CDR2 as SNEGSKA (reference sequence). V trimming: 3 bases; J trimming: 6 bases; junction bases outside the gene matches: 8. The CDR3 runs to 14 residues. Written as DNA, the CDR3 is TGCAGTGCTAGGGAAGGACAGGGGAAGGATGGCTACACCTTC. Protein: CSAREGQGKDGYTF.

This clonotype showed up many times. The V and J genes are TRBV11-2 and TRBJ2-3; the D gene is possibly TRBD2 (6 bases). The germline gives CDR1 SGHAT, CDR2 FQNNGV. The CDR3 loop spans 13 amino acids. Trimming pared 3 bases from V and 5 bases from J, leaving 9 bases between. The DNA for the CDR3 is TGTGCCAGCAGCTTGGGGACTCGAGATACGCAGTATTTT. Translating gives CASSLGTRDTQYF. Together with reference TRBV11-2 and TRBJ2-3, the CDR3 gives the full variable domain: EAGVAQSPRYKIIEKRQSVAFWCNPISGHATLYWYQQILGQGPKLLIQFQNNGVVDDSQLPKDRFSAERLKGVDSTLKIQPAKLEDSAVYLCASSLGTRDTQYFGPGTRLTVL.

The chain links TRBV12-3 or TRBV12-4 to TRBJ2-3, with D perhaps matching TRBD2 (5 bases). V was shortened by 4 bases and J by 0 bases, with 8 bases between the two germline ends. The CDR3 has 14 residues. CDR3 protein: CASSYLASTDTQYF. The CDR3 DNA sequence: TGTGCCAGCAGTTACCTAGCAAGCACAGATACGCAGTATTTT.

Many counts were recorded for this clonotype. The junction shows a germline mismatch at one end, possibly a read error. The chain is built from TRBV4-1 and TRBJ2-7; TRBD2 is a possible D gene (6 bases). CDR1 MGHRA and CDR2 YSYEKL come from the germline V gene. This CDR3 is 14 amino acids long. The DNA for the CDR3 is TGCGCCAGCAGCCAAGAGGGGTCCATTCGGGAGCCGTACTTC. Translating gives CASSQEGSIREPYF.

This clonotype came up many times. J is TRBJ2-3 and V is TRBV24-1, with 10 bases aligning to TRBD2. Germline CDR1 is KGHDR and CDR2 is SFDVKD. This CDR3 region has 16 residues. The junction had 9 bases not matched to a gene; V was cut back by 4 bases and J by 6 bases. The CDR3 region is CATSEPKLAGRDTQYF. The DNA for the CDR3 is TGTGCCACCAGTGAACCTAAACTAGCGGGACGGGATACGCAGTATTTT.

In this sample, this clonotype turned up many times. The CDR3 reads CASSIDGGAADYGYTF. The CDR3 nucleotides are TGTGCCAGCAGCATAGACGGAGGGGCGGCTGACTATGGCTACACCTTC. The chain is built from TRBV5-4 and TRBJ1-2; perhaps TRBD1 as D (5 bases). The V gene's germline CDR1 is SGHNT and CDR2 YYREEE (reference sequence). This CDR3 is built from 16 residues. V was trimmed by 4 bases and J by 3 bases, leaving 19 bases between them.

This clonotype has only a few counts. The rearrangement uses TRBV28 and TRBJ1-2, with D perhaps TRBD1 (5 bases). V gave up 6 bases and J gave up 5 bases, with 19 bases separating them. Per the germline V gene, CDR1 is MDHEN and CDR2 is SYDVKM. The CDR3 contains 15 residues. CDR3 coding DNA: TGTGCCAGCAGGATCAACCCGCGGACAAATTATGGCTACACCTTC. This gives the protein CASRINPRTNYGYTF.

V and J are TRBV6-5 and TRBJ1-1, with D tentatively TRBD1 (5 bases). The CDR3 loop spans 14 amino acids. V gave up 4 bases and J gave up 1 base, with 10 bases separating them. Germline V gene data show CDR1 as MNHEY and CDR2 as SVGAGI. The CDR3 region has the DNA TGTGCCAGCAGTTTCGTTACAGGGAACACTGAAGCTTTCTTT. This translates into CASSFVTGNTEAFF.

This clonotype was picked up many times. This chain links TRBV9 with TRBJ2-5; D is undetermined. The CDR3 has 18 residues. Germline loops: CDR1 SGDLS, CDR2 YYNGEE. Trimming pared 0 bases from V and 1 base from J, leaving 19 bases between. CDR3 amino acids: CASSVGEHGISVQETQYF. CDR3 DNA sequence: TGTGCCAGCAGCGTAGGCGAGCACGGAATTTCTGTCCAAGAGACCCAGTACTTC.

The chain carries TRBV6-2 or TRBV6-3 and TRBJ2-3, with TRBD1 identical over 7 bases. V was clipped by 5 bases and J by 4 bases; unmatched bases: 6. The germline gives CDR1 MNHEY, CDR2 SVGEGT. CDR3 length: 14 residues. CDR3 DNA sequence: TGTGCCAGCAGTACACAGGGGCGTCCAGATACGCAGTATTTT. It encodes CASSTQGRPDTQYF.

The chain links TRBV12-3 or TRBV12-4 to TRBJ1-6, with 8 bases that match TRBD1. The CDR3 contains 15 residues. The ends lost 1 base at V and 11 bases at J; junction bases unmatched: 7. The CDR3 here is CASSLGGQGLPPLHF. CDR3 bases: TGTGCCAGCAGTTTAGGCGGACAGGGCTTGCCACCCCTCCACTTT.

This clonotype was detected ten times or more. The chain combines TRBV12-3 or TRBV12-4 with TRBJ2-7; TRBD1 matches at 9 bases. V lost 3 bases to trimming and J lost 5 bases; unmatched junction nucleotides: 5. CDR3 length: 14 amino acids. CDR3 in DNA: TGTGCCAGCAGTTTGGGACAGGGAGTCCACGAGCAGTACTTC. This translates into CASSLGQGVHEQYF.

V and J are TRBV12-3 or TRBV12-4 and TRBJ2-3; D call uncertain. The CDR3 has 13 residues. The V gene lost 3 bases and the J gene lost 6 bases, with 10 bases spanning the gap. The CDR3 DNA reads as TGTGCCAGCAGTTTGGTGACTGGGGATACGCAGTATTTT. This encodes CASSLVTGDTQYF.

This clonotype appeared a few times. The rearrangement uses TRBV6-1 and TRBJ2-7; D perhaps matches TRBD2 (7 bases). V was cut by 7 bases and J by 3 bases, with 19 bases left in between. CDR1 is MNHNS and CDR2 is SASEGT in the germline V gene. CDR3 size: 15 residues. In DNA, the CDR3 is TGTGCCAGCATTGAGGGGGGGCTAGCGAACTACGAGCAGTACTTC. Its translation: CASIEGGLANYEQYF.

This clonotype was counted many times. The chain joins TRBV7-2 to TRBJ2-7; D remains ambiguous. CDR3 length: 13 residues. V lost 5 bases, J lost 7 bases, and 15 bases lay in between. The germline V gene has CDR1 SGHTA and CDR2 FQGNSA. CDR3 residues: CASSPGLAQEQYF. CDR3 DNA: TGTGCCAGCAGCCCCGGCCTGGCGCAGGAGCAGTACTTC.

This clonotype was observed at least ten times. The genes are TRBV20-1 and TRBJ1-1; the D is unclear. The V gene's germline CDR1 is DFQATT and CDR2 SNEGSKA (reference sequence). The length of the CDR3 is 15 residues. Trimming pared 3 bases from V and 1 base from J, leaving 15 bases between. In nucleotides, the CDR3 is TGCAGTGCTAGGACGTCCCGAGGCGCGAACACTGAAGCTTTCTTT. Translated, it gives CSARTSRGANTEAFF.

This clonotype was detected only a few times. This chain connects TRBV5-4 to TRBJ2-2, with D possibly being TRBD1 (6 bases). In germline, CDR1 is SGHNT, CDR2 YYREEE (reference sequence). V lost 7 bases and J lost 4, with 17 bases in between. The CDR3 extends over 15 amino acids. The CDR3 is CASGYRQAGTGELFF. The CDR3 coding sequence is TGTGCCAGCGGTTATCGACAGGCGGGCACCGGGGAGCTGTTTTTT.

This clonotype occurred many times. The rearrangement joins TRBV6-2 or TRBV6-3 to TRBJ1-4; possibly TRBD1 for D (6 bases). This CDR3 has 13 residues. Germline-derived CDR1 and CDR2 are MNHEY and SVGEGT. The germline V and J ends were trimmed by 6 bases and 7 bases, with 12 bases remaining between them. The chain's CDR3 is CASRTTGSEKLFF. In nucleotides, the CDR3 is TGTGCCAGCAGAACGACAGGAAGTGAAAAACTGTTTTTT.

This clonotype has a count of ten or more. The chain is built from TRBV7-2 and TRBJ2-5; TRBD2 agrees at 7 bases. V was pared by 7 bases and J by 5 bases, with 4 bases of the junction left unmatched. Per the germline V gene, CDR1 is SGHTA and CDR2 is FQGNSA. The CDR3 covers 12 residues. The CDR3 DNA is TGTGCCAGCAAATCAGCGGGGGAGACCCAGTACTTC. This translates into CASKSAGETQYF.

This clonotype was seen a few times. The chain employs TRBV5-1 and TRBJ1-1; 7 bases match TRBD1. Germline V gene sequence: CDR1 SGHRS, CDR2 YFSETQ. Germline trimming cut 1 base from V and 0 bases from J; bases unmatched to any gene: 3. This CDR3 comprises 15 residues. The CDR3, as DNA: TGCGCCAGCAGCTTGCAGACAGGGATGAACACTGAAGCTTTCTTT. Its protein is CASSLQTGMNTEAFF.

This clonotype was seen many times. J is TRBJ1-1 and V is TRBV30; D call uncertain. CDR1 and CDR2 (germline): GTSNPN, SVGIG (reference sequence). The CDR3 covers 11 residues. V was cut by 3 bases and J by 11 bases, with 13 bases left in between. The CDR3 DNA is TGTGCCTGGAGCGTTACAGCGCGGGCTTTCTTT. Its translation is CAWSVTARAFF.

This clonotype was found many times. In DNA form, the CDR3 reads TGCGCCAGCAGCCCAACACCTGGGGGACTAGCGAACACCGGGGAGCTGTTTTTT. Its translation: CASSPTPGGLANTGELFF. The J gene is TRBJ2-2, the V gene TRBV5-1; TRBD2 matches at 8 bases. Germline CDR1 SGHRS, CDR2 YFSETQ. After removal of 4 bases from V and 0 bases from J, the junction contained 11 bases not matched to a gene. The CDR3 is made up of 18 amino acids.

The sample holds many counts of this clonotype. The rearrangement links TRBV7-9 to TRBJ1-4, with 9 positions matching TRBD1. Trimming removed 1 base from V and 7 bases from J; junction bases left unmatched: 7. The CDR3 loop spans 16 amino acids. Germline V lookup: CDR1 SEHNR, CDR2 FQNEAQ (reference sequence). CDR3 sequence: CASSLVQGQGGEKLFF. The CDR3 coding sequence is TGTGCCAGCAGCTTAGTCCAGGGACAGGGCGGTGAAAAACTGTTTTTT. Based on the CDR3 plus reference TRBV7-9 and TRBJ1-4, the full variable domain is DTGVSQNPRHKITKRGQNVTFRCDPISEHNRLYWYRQTLGQGPEFLTYFQNEAQLEKSRLLSDRFSAERPKGSFSTLEIQRTEQGDSAMYLCASSLVQGQGGEKLFFGSGTQLSVL.

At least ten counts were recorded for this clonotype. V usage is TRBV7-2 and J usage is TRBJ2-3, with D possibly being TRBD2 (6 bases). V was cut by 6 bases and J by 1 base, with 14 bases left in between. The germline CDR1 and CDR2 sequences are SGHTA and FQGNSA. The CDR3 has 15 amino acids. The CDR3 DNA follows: TGTGCCAGCAGGGTCGGGGGTCCCGGCACAGATACGCAGTATTTT. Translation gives CASRVGGPGTDTQYF.

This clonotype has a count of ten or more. The CDR3, as DNA: TGTGCCAGCTCGGGGGTTAGGGACACTGAAGCTTTCTTT. Protein: CASSGVRDTEAFF. This chain joins TRBV18 and TRBJ1-1, with D maybe TRBD1 (5 bases). The CDR3 is made up of 13 amino acids. The germline V and J ends were trimmed by 6 bases and 3 bases, with 11 bases remaining between them. Germline CDR1 is KGHSH and CDR2 is LQKENI.

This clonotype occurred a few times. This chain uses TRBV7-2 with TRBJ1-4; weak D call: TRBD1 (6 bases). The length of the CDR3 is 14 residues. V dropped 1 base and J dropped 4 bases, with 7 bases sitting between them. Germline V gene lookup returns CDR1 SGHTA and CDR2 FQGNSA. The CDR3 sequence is CASSLDRVNEKLFF. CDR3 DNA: TGTGCCAGCAGCTTAGACAGGGTTAATGAAAAACTGTTTTTT.

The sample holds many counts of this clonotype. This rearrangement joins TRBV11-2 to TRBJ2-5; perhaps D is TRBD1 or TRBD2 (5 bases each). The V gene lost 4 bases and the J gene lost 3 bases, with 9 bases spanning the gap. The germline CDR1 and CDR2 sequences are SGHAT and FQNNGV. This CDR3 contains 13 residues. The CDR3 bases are TGTGCCAGCAGCTCCGGGACGGAAGAGACCCAGTACTTC. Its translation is CASSSGTEETQYF.

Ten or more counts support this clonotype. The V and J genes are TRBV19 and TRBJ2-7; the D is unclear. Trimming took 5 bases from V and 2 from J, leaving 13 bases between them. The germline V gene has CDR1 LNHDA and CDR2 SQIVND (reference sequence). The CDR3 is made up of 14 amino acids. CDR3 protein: CASSPRTGPYEQYF. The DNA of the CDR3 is TGTGCCAGTAGTCCGCGCACCGGGCCCTACGAGCAGTACTTC.

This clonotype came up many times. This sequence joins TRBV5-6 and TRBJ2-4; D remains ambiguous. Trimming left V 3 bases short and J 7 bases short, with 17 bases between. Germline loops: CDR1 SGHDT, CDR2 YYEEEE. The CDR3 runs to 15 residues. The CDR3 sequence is CASSSTVIQRNIQYF. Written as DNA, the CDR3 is TGTGCCAGCAGCTCCACGGTTATCCAACGGAACATTCAGTACTTC.

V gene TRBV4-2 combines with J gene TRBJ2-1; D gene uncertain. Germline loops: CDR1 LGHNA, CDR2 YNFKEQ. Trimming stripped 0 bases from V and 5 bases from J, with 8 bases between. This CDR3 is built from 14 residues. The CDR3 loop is CASSQEGRDNEQFF. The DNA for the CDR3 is TGTGCCAGCAGCCAAGAAGGTAGGGACAATGAGCAGTTCTTC.